This T cell receptor (beta chain) was obtained from a study of T cells after yellow fever vaccination. In making TCR cDNA, 5'RACE template switching added a universal primer site and UMIs to it. From the 5' RACE reads, TCRdb called clonotypes with MiXCR, one entry per CDR3 protein. The repertoire holds 150,000 or so distinct CDR3 sequences, with roughly a tenth as singletons. Germline lookup yields CDR1 SGDLS and CDR2 YYNGEE. This CDR3 has 14 amino acids. V was shortened by 3 bases and J by 4 bases, with 12 bases between the two germline ends. Whole-study results and caveats: The secondary response showed a weaker magnitude and a faster peak, day 5 versus 15. Most clones from primary vaccination were detected again post-booster (96% CD4, around 90% CD8).

This clonotype was counted a few times. Its antigen is undetermined. V gene TRBV9 combines with J gene TRBJ2-3; the D call may be TRBD1 or TRBD2 (6 bases each). The sequence came from a man aged 18-30 years who received the YFV17D yellow fever vaccine. The sequenced sample was CD8+ T cells sorted from PBMCs, obtained 45 days after the yellow fever booster vaccination. The CDR3 sequence: CASSGGASADTQYF. CDR3 in DNA: TGTGCCAGCAGCGGGGGGGCCTCGGCAGATACGCAGTATTTT.